This T cell receptor (beta chain) was recovered during a study of OX40 agonist ivuxolimab in advanced cancers. For the wider study: Ivuxolimab was an agonistic, fully human IgG2 monoclonal antibody directed against OX40 (CD134), a costimulatory receptor. Intravenous ivuxolimab was administered to patients every 2 weeks at six dose levels: 0.01, 0.1, 0.3, 1.5, 3 and 10 mg/kg. Of the 50 to 55 dose-escalation patients, hepatocellular carcinoma was present in approximately 20, melanoma in some 15, renal cell carcinoma in 9 and head and neck cancer in 9. A male proportion of about 79% and a mean age of 60 years, ranging from about 23 to 79, were recorded for the dose-escalation cohort. Patients were allowed to have had prior anti-PD-1, anti-PD-L1 or anti-CTLA-4 therapy, and 40% to 45% of the dose-escalation patients had previously received checkpoint inhibitors. Three dose-escalation patients achieved partial responses, one with hepatocellular carcinoma and two with cutaneous melanoma. Peripheral TCRbeta sequencing was intended to test whether TCR sequence diversity was altered and clonal T-cell expansion was caused by ivuxolimab. The paper reports the monotherapy dose-escalation portion (N ≈ 50 patients) of the phase I ivuxolimab trial. Results the study describes overall, beyond this receptor: Low levels of normalized T-cell clonal expansion were also seen in some nonresponding patients. At doses of 0.1 to 3.0 mg/kg, clonal expansion of both CD4+ and CD8+ blood T cells was observed from baseline to week 6. Which antigens the clonally expanded peripheral T cells were specific for was not determined. In the 0.1-3.0 mg/kg groups, partial responders were among the patients with the lowest normalized peripheral clonal expansion, particularly in CD8+ T cells. On average, CD8+ T cells showed more expanded clones than CD4+ T cells after ivuxolimab.

A distance of 13 bases separates the germline ends of V and J, which lose 5 bases and 6 bases respectively. The germline V gene supplies CDR1 SGHTA and CDR2 FQGNSA. The CDR3 holds 13 amino acids from the cysteine to the phenylalanine. Here the CDR3 DNA is all that survives: 39 bases in frame from base 1. For sequencing of the TCRbeta CDR3 region, genomic DNA was extracted from the sorted cells. The immunoSEQ Assay was used for sequencing of TCRbeta CDR3 regions. TCRdb mirrors the immuneACCESS table, restricted to in-frame sequences. Some clones are absent from its copies; in checked studies, under half trace to an unresolved V gene, and the reason for the others is unknown. The sample table lists roughly 67,000 clones, around 86% of them with a count of one. The ten largest clones capture 0.38% of the sample. There are a few counts of this clone. No cognate antigen has been identified for it. Base-call qualities are not available, and no considerably larger clone is one nucleotide away.

The trial excluded patients who had a history of autoimmune disease or who were on systemic immunosuppression. Peripheral blood for TCR sequencing was collected from all dose cohorts at baseline, on cycle 4 day 1, and on cycle 7 day 1. Samples were obtained from an open-label, multicenter, first-in-human phase I dose-escalation trial of ivuxolimab. Adults with locally advanced or metastatic head and neck squamous cell, hepatocellular, melanoma or renal cell carcinoma were enrolled in the trial. CD4+ and CD8+ T cells were sorted separately from peripheral blood before TCR sequencing. The sequencing here drew on CD4+ or CD8+ T cells sorted from blood, taken in a trial of the OX40 agonist ivuxolimab. The sequence links TRBV7-2 to TRBJ1-2; the D gene cannot be named for sure. The sequence was obtained from an adult with an advanced solid tumor such as melanoma, head and neck, liver or kidney cancer. The nucleotide sequence is TGTGCCAGCAGCCCCGTGGGTTTTGATGGCTACACCTTC. Its product reads: CASSPVGFDGYTF.